Listed below are T cell receptor beta chains from one sample, sequenced in a study of control samples from healthy donors and cancer patients. The assay was immunoSEQ multiplex PCR, and TCRdb's table has in-frame clones only and misses some. The sample yields more than 85,000 clones, 84% seen once. The material sequenced was PBMCs. These receptor sequences come from a man between 65 and 85 years old with lung cancer. Each CDR3 is given with its conserved first and last residue. A D gene is named only where the DNA matches it firmly. Clone size is stated in some rows and not others, as once, few, many or a class when expanded.

D gene	V gene	J gene	CDR3 length	clone size	CDR3 protein	CDR3 DNA
.	TRBV12-2	TRBJ2-4	16	.	CASRFTPITNWVREYF	TGTGCAAGTCGCTTCACCCCCATTACCAACTGGGTTAGAGAGTACTTC
TRBD2	TRBV6-6	TRBJ2-7	15	few	CASSYSGGLLGEQYF	TGTGCCAGCAGTTACAGCGGGGGGCTCCTCGGCGAGCAGTACTTC
TRBD1	TRBV7-9	TRBJ2-3	15	.	CASSSTGDFTDTQYF	TGTGCCAGCAGCTCCACAGGGGATTTCACAGATACGCAGTATTTT
TRBD2	TRBV6-2/TRBV6-3	TRBJ2-7	16	.	CASSRILAGANYEQYF	TGTGCCAGCAGTCGAATACTAGCGGGGGCTAACTACGAGCAGTACTTC
.	TRBV5-1	TRBJ2-3	15	.	CASSLAQPPTDTQYF	TGCGCCAGCAGCTTGGCCCAGCCCCCAACAGATACGCAGTATTTT
TRBD2	TRBV6-1	TRBJ2-7	16	.	CASSGFAAGVPYEQYF	TGTGCCAGCAGTGGTTTTGCCGCGGGGGTACCCTACGAGCAGTACTTC
.	TRBV5-1	TRBJ2-7	15	.	CASSGSRFPSYEQYF	TGCGCCAGCAGCGGGTCGCGGTTTCCGTCCTACGAGCAGTACTTC
TRBD2	TRBV25-1	TRBJ2-1	15	.	CASRPSAGGYNEQFF	TGTGCCAGCAGACCATCGGCGGGGGGGTACAATGAGCAGTTCTTC
TRBD1	TRBV2	TRBJ2-7	13	.	CASSRQGAYEQYF	TGTGCCAGCAGCCGACAGGGGGCTTACGAGCAGTACTTC
TRBD1	TRBV18	TRBJ1-1	17	few	CASSKIQGAGVNTEAFF	TGTGCCAGCTCAAAAATTCAGGGGGCGGGTGTGAACACTGAAGCTTTCTTT
TRBD2	TRBV9	TRBJ2-1	20	.	CASSVEGRLAGSTGYNEQFF	TGTGCCAGCAGCGTAGAGGGAAGACTAGCGGGGAGCACGGGGTACAATGAGCAGTTCTTC
TRBD2	TRBV28	TRBJ2-5	16	.	CASSVFAGGTSETQYF	TGTGCCAGCAGTGTTTTTGCGGGGGGCACCTCAGAGACCCAGTACTTC
.	TRBV5-6	TRBJ1-2	14	.	CASGPGAGIYGYTF	TGTGCCAGCGGCCCCGGGGCGGGGATCTATGGCTACACCTTC
.	TRBV18	TRBJ2-1	13	.	CASSPKAANEQFF	TGTGCCAGCTCACCAAAAGCCGCAAATGAGCAGTTCTTC
TRBD1	TRBV5-4	TRBJ1-1	14	.	CASSFGTGYTEAFF	TGTGCCAGCAGCTTCGGGACAGGGTACACTGAAGCTTTCTTT
TRBD1	TRBV7-3	TRBJ1-2	16	few	CASSRGGTGENYGYTF	TGTGCCAGCAGCCGGGGTGGTACAGGGGAAAACTATGGCTACACCTTC
.	TRBV4-1	TRBJ1-2	14	.	CASSHPQGLSGYTF	TGCGCCAGCAGCCACCCACAGGGACTCTCTGGCTACACCTTC
TRBD1	TRBV2	TRBJ2-7	15	.	CASSNDRGEVYEQYF	TGTGCCAGCAGCAACGACAGGGGGGAAGTCTACGAGCAGTACTTC
TRBD1	TRBV6-6	TRBJ1-4	14	once	CASSYSGQAEKLFF	TGTGCCAGCAGTTACTCGGGACAGGCTGAAAAACTGTTTTTT
TRBD1	TRBV23-1	TRBJ1-3	16	.	CASSQTDRAPGNTIYF	TGCGCCAGCAGTCAAACGGACAGGGCACCTGGAAACACCATATATTTT
.	TRBV18	TRBJ1-1	14	.	CASSPLDKNTEAFF	TGTGCCAGCTCACCACTAGACAAGAACACTGAAGCTTTCTTT
.	TRBV28	TRBJ1-1	15	few	CASSRAGAAGTEAFF	TGTGCCAGCTCCCGGGCAGGGGCAGCGGGCACTGAAGCTTTCTTT
TRBD2	TRBV7-9	TRBJ2-1	18	.	CASSPGLAGGAGYNEQFF	TGTGCCAGCAGCCCCGGTCTAGCGGGGGGAGCTGGGTACAATGAGCAGTTCTTC
TRBD2	TRBV5-1	TRBJ2-7	20	.	CASSSGNLGTSGRKRYEQYF	TGCGCCAGCAGCTCGGGTAATTTAGGGACTAGCGGGCGTAAGCGCTACGAGCAGTACTTC
.	TRBV18	TRBJ2-3	17	.	CASSPYFGVSRTDTQYF	TGTGCCAGCTCACCGTACTTTGGGGTGTCAAGGACAGATACGCAGTATTTT